The 2 T cell receptor beta chains below come from one sample, sequenced in a study of T cell responses to AZD1222 COVID-19 vaccine. The method was immunoSEQ multiplex PCR; TCRdb's version includes in-frame clones alone and lacks a portion of them. The sample comprises some 150,000 clones, roughly nine tenths of which are singletons, and around 18% rests with the top ten. The input for sequencing was peripheral blood, taken on day 0 of AZD1222 vaccination. Receptors were obtained from an adult in good health.

CDR3 in amino acids: CASSLPTGNYGYTF. Written as DNA, the CDR3 is TGCGCCAGCAGCCTACCGACAGGGAACTATGGCTACACCTTC. This chain joins TRBV5-1 and TRBJ1-2; 7 bases line up with TRBD1. The trim removed 4 bases at V and 2 bases at J, leaving 5 bases unmatched. The germline gives CDR1 SGHRS, CDR2 YFSETQ. This CDR3 is 14 amino acids long.

The chain couples TRBV4-3 to TRBJ2-3; D is ambiguous. Trimming stripped 0 bases from V and 2 bases from J, with 6 bases between. This CDR3 contains 14 residues. Germline values: CDR1 LGHNA, CDR2 YSLEER. The CDR3 spells CASSQEITTDTQYF. For the CDR3, the DNA is TGCGCCAGCAGCCAAGAAATAACCACAGATACGCAGTATTTT.